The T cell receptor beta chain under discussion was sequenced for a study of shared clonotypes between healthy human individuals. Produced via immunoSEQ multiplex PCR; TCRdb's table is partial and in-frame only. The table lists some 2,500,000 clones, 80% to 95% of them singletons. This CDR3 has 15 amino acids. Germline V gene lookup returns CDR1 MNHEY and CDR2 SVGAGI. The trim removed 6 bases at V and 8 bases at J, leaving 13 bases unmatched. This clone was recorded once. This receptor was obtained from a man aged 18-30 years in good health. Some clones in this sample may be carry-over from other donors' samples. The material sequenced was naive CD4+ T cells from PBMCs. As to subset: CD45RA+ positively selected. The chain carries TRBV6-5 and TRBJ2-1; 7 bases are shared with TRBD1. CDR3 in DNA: TGTGCCAGCAGGCCACTCGCGGACAGGAGCCATGAGCAGTTCTTC. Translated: CASRPLADRSHEQFF.